One sample yielded the 27 T cell receptor beta chains listed below, sequenced in a study of OX40 agonist ivuxolimab in advanced cancers. Only in-frame clones appear in the TCRdb table, and some are missing; sequencing was by immunoSEQ multiplex PCR. The sample carries tens of thousands of clones, about four fifths recorded once. This specimen was CD4+ or CD8+ T cells sorted from blood, taken in a trial of the OX40 agonist ivuxolimab. The receptor source for this set is an adult with an advanced solid tumor such as melanoma, head and neck, liver or kidney cancer.

The chain employs TRBV4-2 and TRBJ2-1; tentative D call: TRBD1 (5 bases). The V end was cut by 0 bases, the J end by 3 bases, with 12 bases between. Per the germline V gene, CDR1 is LGHNA and CDR2 is YNFKEQ. The CDR3 extends over 16 amino acids. The chain's CDR3 is CASSQDGRVDYNEQFF. The CDR3 coding sequence is TGTGCCAGCAGCCAAGATGGCAGGGTGGACTACAATGAGCAGTTCTTC.

The rearrangement links TRBV19 to TRBJ1-4; D might be TRBD1 (5 bases). V lost 2 bases and J 15 bases, leaving 16 bases between the germline ends. This CDR3 comprises 13 residues. Germline CDR1 LNHDA, CDR2 SQIVND (reference sequence). The DNA of the CDR3 is TGTGCCAGTAGTATACCCCCCGGCCGGGACGTGTTTTTT. Translating it yields CASSIPPGRDVFF.

The V and J genes are TRBV23-1 and TRBJ1-1; D remains unclear. TRBV23-1 is identified as an open reading frame with a role that is uncertain. The CDR3 extends over 13 amino acids. Trimming took 0 bases from V and 2 from J, leaving 4 bases between them. As DNA, the CDR3 is TGCGCCAGCAGTCAATCAGGTAACACTGAAGCTTTCTTT. Protein product: CASSQSGNTEAFF.

This chain joins TRBV5-1 and TRBJ1-1; tentative D call: TRBD1 (6 bases). The ends were cut back, 4 bases at V and 1 base at J, with 14 bases in the middle. The germline CDR1 and CDR2 sequences are SGHRS and YFSETQ. This CDR3 region has 15 residues. The CDR3: CASSVTGMENTEAFF. The DNA for the CDR3 is TGCGCCAGCAGCGTTACAGGGATGGAGAACACTGAAGCTTTCTTT.

The chain links TRBV25-1 to TRBJ2-5; 8 nucleotides line up with TRBD2. The end of the DNA is better explained by TRBJ2-7, so the J call may be wrong. CDR3 length: 12 residues. The germline CDR1 and CDR2 sequences are MGHDK and SYGVNS. The CDR3 bases are TGTGCCAGCGCTCGGGGGGGCTACGAGCAGTACTTC. Its translation is CASARGGYEQYF.

CDR3 sequence (DNA): TGTGCCAGTACAGACAGGGCGAACACTGAAGCTTTCTTT. As protein: CASTDRANTEAFF. This sequence joins TRBV19 and TRBJ1-1, with 7 bases matching TRBD1. J lost 1 base, V lost 7 bases, and 3 bases had no gene match. Germline CDR1 and CDR2: LNHDA and SQIVND (reference sequence). CDR3 length: 13 amino acids.

The chain carries TRBV6-4 and TRBJ2-3; unclear D gene. Germline CDR1 and CDR2: MRHNA and SNTAGT. V lost 5 bases and J 1 base, leaving 10 bases between the germline ends. The CDR3 covers 14 residues. The CDR3: CASSQDFGTDTQYF. The DNA of the CDR3 is TGTGCCAGCAGTCAAGACTTTGGCACAGATACGCAGTATTTT.

This rearrangement joins TRBV10-2 to TRBJ2-3; D perhaps matches TRBD2 (6 bases). This CDR3 comprises 15 residues. Germline V CDR1 and CDR2: WSHSY, SAAADI. V was trimmed by 4 bases and J by 2 bases, leaving 13 bases between them. This CDR3 is CASSGSGPSTDTQYF. The DNA of the CDR3 is TGCGCCAGCAGTGGTAGCGGACCCTCCACAGATACGCAGTATTTT.

This clone was found a few times. The CDR3 is CASSSLGGSARAFF. Written as DNA, the CDR3 is TGTGCCAGCAGCTCCCTCGGCGGGTCCGCGAGGGCTTTCTTT. The chain is built from TRBV7-2 and TRBJ1-1; the D is unclear. Trimming stripped 4 bases from V and 11 bases from J, with 20 bases between. The germline V gene has CDR1 SGHTA and CDR2 FQGNSA. The CDR3 has 14 residues.

The CDR3 region is CASSVFEGQPQHF. CDR3 DNA sequence: TGTGCCAGCAGCGTATTTGAGGGGCAGCCCCAGCATTTT. V usage is TRBV9 and J usage is TRBJ1-5, with a possible D match to TRBD1 (5 bases). The length of the CDR3 is 13 residues. Germline V CDR1 and CDR2: SGDLS, YYNGEE. V was cut by 1 base and J by 7 bases, with 9 bases left in between. Supplemented by reference TRBV9 and TRBJ1-5, the full variable domain reads DSGVTQTPKHLITATGQRVTLRCSPRSGDLSVYWYQQSLDQGLQFLIQYYNGEERAKGNILERFSAQQFPDLHSELNLSSLELGDSALYFCASSVFEGQPQHFGDGTRLSIL.

The rearrangement links TRBV6-6 to TRBJ1-1, with 7 bases matching TRBD1. The CDR3 totals 16 residues. Unmatched junction bases numbered 14, after V lost 9 bases and J lost 1 base. Germline lookup yields CDR1 MNHNY and CDR2 SVGAGI (reference sequence). CDR3 protein: CASTAGGRGRNTEAFF. The CDR3 nucleotides are TGTGCCAGTACTGCTGGGGGCAGGGGGAGGAACACTGAAGCTTTCTTT.

This clone appeared a single time. This chain joins TRBV6-5 and TRBJ2-1, with TRBD1 matching 10 bases. The CDR3 has 14 amino acids. Germline CDR1 and CDR2: MNHEY and SVGAGI. V gave up 8 bases and J gave up 4 bases; unmatched junction bases: 5. The CDR3 here is CASGGTGVYNEQFF. Written as DNA, the CDR3 is TGTGCCAGCGGTGGGACAGGGGTTTACAATGAGCAGTTCTTC.

This chain joins TRBV7-6 and TRBJ1-1; 9 nucleotides align to TRBD1. CDR1 SGHVS and CDR2 FNYEAQ come from the germline V gene. CDR3 length: 18 residues. V trimming: 1 base; J trimming: 2 bases; junction bases outside the gene matches: 11. The chain's CDR3 is CASSLVATGGQTNTEAFF. For the CDR3, the DNA is TGTGCCAGCAGCTTAGTGGCGACAGGGGGGCAAACCAACACTGAAGCTTTCTTT. The entire variable domain, with the rest obtained from reference TRBV7-6 and TRBJ1-1, is as follows: GAGVSQSPRYKVTKRGQDVALRCDPISGHVSLYWYRQALGQGPEFLTYFNYEAQQDKSGLPNDRFSAERPEGSISTLTIQRTEQRDSAMYRCASSLVATGGQTNTEAFFGQGTRLTVV.

This clone has just one count. The CDR3 DNA reads TGTGCCAGCAGTTACACCTATGGCTACACCTTC. Protein sequence: CASSYTYGYTF. The rearrangement joins TRBV6-6 to TRBJ1-2, with unresolved D. V gave up 2 bases and J gave up 4 bases, with 2 bases separating them. This CDR3 spans 11 amino acids. CDR1 is MNHNY and CDR2 is SVGAGI in the germline V gene (reference sequence).

This CDR3 is CASSFGSGANVLTF. The CDR3 DNA reads as TGCGCCAGCAGCTTCGGCTCTGGGGCCAACGTCCTGACTTTC. The chain combines TRBV5-1 with TRBJ2-6, with unresolved D. The CDR3 covers 14 residues. From germline, CDR1 is SGHRS and CDR2 YFSETQ. The V gene lost 2 bases and the J gene lost 0 bases, with 3 bases spanning the gap.

The chain carries TRBV28 and TRBJ2-7; D possibly corresponds to TRBD1 (6 bases). V was clipped by 4 bases and J by 1 base, with 17 bases between them. Germline CDR1 reads MDHEN; CDR2 reads SYDVKM. The CDR3 sequence is 16 residues long. This chain's CDR3 is CASSSTRGSVSYEQYF. As DNA, the CDR3 is TGTGCCAGCAGTTCAACTAGGGGGAGCGTGTCCTACGAGCAGTACTTC.

Details on this clone: The junction does not match germline at one end; this may be a read error. At the DNA level, this CDR3 is encoded by other sequences in the same sample as well. The gene calls are TRBV7-9 and TRBJ2-1; 8 nucleotides agree with TRBD2. Per germline, CDR1 SEHNR and CDR2 FQNEAQ (reference sequence). The CDR3 is 16 residues long. CDR3 nucleotide sequence: TGCGCCAGCAGCTTAGTAGCGGGAAGCTCCTACAATGAGCAGTTCTTC. Translated, it gives CASSLVAGSSYNEQFF.

V usage is TRBV5-1 and J usage is TRBJ1-6; D gene unclear. V was cut by 4 bases and J by 0 bases, with 11 bases left in between. The CDR3 is 16 amino acids. The germline V gene encodes CDR1 SGHRS and CDR2 YFSETQ. The CDR3 protein is CASSLQASSYNSPLHF. The CDR3 DNA reads TGCGCCAGCAGCCTGCAGGCCAGCTCCTATAATTCACCCCTCCACTTT.

The table lists this clone with a count of one. The chain couples TRBV9 to TRBJ2-7, with a weak D call TRBD1 (6 bases). The CDR3 spans 14 residues. Looked up from germline, CDR1 is SGDLS and CDR2 is YYNGEE. Trimming left V 4 bases short and J 3 bases short, with 14 bases between. This chain's CDR3 is CASSTSGTNYEQYF. CDR3 nucleotides: TGTGCCAGCAGCACGTCCGGGACAAACTACGAGCAGTACTTC. Combining the CDR3 with reference TRBV9 and TRBJ2-7 gives the whole variable domain DSGVTQTPKHLITATGQRVTLRCSPRSGDLSVYWYQQSLDQGLQFLIQYYNGEERAKGNILERFSAQQFPDLHSELNLSSLELGDSALYFCASSTSGTNYEQYFGPGTRLTVT.

The chain employs TRBV11-2 and TRBJ2-1; 7 bases match TRBD1. Trimming cost V 7 bases and J 0 bases; bases outside gene matches: 15. The CDR3 is made up of 18 amino acids. Per germline, CDR1 SGHAT and CDR2 FQNNGV. Here the CDR3 DNA reads TGTGCCAGCAAAAGGGGGCGGACGGTCTCCCGCTCCTACAATGAGCAGTTCTTC. It specifies CASKRGRTVSRSYNEQFF.

This clone has a handful of counts. The chain combines TRBV6-5 with TRBJ2-5; TRBD2 might be the D (6 bases). The CDR3 is 14 amino acids. Germline lookup yields CDR1 MNHEY and CDR2 SVGAGI. V was trimmed by 5 bases and J by 5 bases, leaving 15 bases between them. CDR3 amino acids: CASSAGQRRETQYF. The DNA for the CDR3 is TGTGCCAGCAGTGCGGGGCAAAGACGGGAGACCCAGTACTTC.

The chain joins TRBV7-3 to TRBJ1-4, with D perhaps TRBD1 (5 bases). This CDR3 spans 13 amino acids. The germline V and J ends were trimmed by 5 bases and 5 bases, with 9 bases remaining between them. Germline V gene lookup returns CDR1 SGHTA and CDR2 FQGTGA. The CDR3 DNA reads as TGTGCCAGCAGCCAAGGGGCGAATGAAAAACTGTTTTTT. This sequence encodes CASSQGANEKLFF.

The table lists this clone with a count of one. The chain carries TRBV6-1 and TRBJ1-1; D call uncertain. V lost 6 bases and J lost 4, with 12 bases in between. Germline V gives CDR1 MNHNS, CDR2 SASEGT. The CDR3 sequence is 13 residues long. The CDR3 reads CASRRRAPTEAFF. Here the CDR3 DNA reads TGTGCCAGCAGACGACGAGCACCCACTGAAGCTTTCTTT.

The chain employs TRBV27 and TRBJ2-5; 12 positions match TRBD1. With 5 bases clipped from V and 7 bases from J, the junction kept 11 bases outside the gene matches. The CDR3 runs 16 residues. Germline V lookup: CDR1 MNHEY, CDR2 SMNVEV (reference sequence). The CDR3 DNA follows: TGTGCCAGCAGTCCCCAGGCGGGACAGGGGGCTGTGACCCAGTACTTC. As protein: CASSPQAGQGAVTQYF.

The chain has TRBV2 and TRBJ2-5; D is unresolved. The CDR3 runs 14 residues. V lost 5 bases, J lost 4 bases, and 14 bases lay in between. Germline values: CDR1 SNHLY, CDR2 FYNNEI. The CDR3 nucleotides read TGTGCCAGCAGTCCTGGCCCAGCTCGAGAGACCCAGTACTTC. Translated: CASSPGPARETQYF.

The V call is TRBV7-9, the J call TRBJ2-7, with TRBD2 identical over 14 bases. Germline values: CDR1 SEHNR, CDR2 FQNEAQ (reference sequence). The CDR3 is 15 residues long. V was pared by 5 bases and J by 3 bases, with 3 bases of the junction left unmatched. The chain's CDR3 is CASSRGTSGSYEQYF. The CDR3 DNA is TGTGCCAGCAGCCGAGGGACTAGCGGGAGCTACGAGCAGTACTTC.

The rearrangement uses TRBV6-1 and TRBJ1-5, with D perhaps TRBD1 (6 bases). The germline V and J ends were trimmed by 6 bases and 7 bases, with 13 bases remaining between them. The CDR3 runs to 13 residues. Per germline, CDR1 MNHNS and CDR2 SASEGT. Written as DNA, the CDR3 is TGTGCCAGCAGGGGAACAGGGCACCAGCCCCAGCATTTT. Translating gives CASRGTGHQPQHF.